The 10 T cell receptor beta chains presented below share a single source sample, sequenced in a study of beta chain features in type 1 diabetes. Whole-study findings and limits: For Type 1 diabetes patients, all four CD4+ subsets carried TCRB CDR3s that were moderately but significantly shorter.

Which antigens these TCRs recognize remains unknown. Sequenced material consisted of expressed TCRB transcripts (all of the isolated RNA was reverse transcribed). The protocol was immunoSEQ multiplex PCR, while the TCRdb copy is restricted to in-frame clones and leaves out a portion. The table records hundreds of thousands of clones, roughly 13% of them present only once. The sample consisted of naive CD4+ T cells from blood. These receptors came from a young woman with type 1 diabetes.

The CDR3 loop reads CASSQDRPSGMADTQYF. The CDR3 bases are TGTGCCAGCAGCCAAGATAGACCTAGCGGGATGGCGGATACGCAGTATTTT. The J gene is TRBJ2-3, the V gene TRBV4-2, with 9 bases fitting TRBD2. V gave up 0 bases and J gave up 6 bases; unmatched junction bases: 10. The CDR3 is 17 residues long. Germline CDR1 is LGHNA and CDR2 is YNFKEQ.

The chain recombines TRBV5-1 with TRBJ2-7, with D maybe TRBD2 (5 bases). The V gene lost 4 bases and the J gene lost 1 base, with 12 bases spanning the gap. Germline V gene sequence: CDR1 SGHRS, CDR2 YFSETQ. The CDR3 is 14 residues long. CDR3 residues: CASSPGEPSYEQYF. DNA of the CDR3: TGCGCCAGCAGCCCCGGGGAGCCTTCCTACGAGCAGTACTTC.

The chain links TRBV29-1 to TRBJ2-2, with TRBD1 as a possible D gene (5 bases). Trimming stripped 4 bases from V and 6 bases from J, with 12 bases between. This CDR3 region has 13 residues. CDR1 SQVTM and CDR2 ANQGSEA come from the germline V gene. CDR3 residues: CSVAATESGELFF. CDR3 DNA sequence: TGCAGCGTTGCAGCGACAGAATCCGGGGAGCTGTTTTTT.

The J gene is TRBJ2-1, the V gene TRBV4-2, with D unresolved. The CDR3 runs 16 residues. Germline-derived CDR1 and CDR2 are LGHNA and YNFKEQ. V was trimmed by 0 bases and J by 9 bases, leaving 18 bases between them. In DNA form, the CDR3 reads TGTGCCAGCAGCCAAGATAGAGCCCTTGACTTGGGTGAGCAGTTCTTC. Its protein is CASSQDRALDLGEQFF.

The CDR3 sequence: CASSLKEMNTEAFF. The CDR3 DNA is TGCGCCAGCAGCTTGAAGGAGATGAACACTGAAGCTTTCTTT. The chain joins TRBV5-1 to TRBJ1-1; D not resolved. This CDR3 spans 14 amino acids. CDR1 and CDR2 (germline): SGHRS, YFSETQ. The V end was cut by 1 base, the J end by 0 bases, with 7 bases between.

This clone has a handful of counts. The chain employs TRBV29-1 and TRBJ1-4; maybe TRBD1 (5 bases). CDR1 is SQVTM, CDR2 ANQGSEA, per germline. This CDR3 has 12 residues. The V and J ends lost 5 bases and 7 bases respectively, with 11 bases between them. The CDR3 bases are TGCAGCGTTAGACAGTTCGGTGAAAAACTGTTTTTT. Protein product: CSVRQFGEKLFF.

The table lists this clone with a few counts. The rearrangement joins TRBV29-1 to TRBJ2-7, with 10 bases fitting TRBD1. V was clipped by 6 bases and J by 6 bases; unmatched bases: 8. The CDR3 contains 13 residues. Per germline, CDR1 SQVTM and CDR2 ANQGSEA. As DNA, the CDR3 is TGCAGCGTCAAACCGGGACAGGGGCCCGAGCAGTACTTC. It is translated as CSVKPGQGPEQYF.

This chain links TRBV7-3 with TRBJ1-1, with D possibly matching TRBD1 (5 bases). CDR3 length: 17 amino acids. With 6 bases removed from V and 6 bases from J, the gap between germline ends came to 26 bases. Germline lookup yields CDR1 SGHTA and CDR2 FQGTGA. As DNA, the CDR3 is TGTGCCAGCAGTCTCCCCGATCAGTCTCAAGGGGCTGCTGAAGCTTTCTTT. Translating gives CASSLPDQSQGAAEAFF.

This clone was observed once. The chain links TRBV5-1 to TRBJ1-6; a weak D match, TRBD1 (5 bases). Germline V CDR1 and CDR2: SGHRS, YFSETQ. The CDR3 has 13 residues. V dropped 4 bases and J dropped 8 bases, with 10 bases sitting between them. DNA of the CDR3: TGCGCCAGCAGCGGGGCAGGTCATTCACCCCTCCACTTT. As protein: CASSGAGHSPLHF.

The J gene is TRBJ1-1, the V gene TRBV28, with D uncertain. This CDR3 spans 11 amino acids. V lost 8 bases and J 6 bases, leaving 10 bases between the germline ends. In germline, CDR1 is MDHEN, CDR2 SYDVKM. The CDR3 coding sequence is TGTGCCAGCGGCTTCTCCGCTGAAGCTTTCTTT. Its protein is CASGFSAEAFF.